This T cell receptor beta chain was identified during a study of identical twins (dated by TCRdb to the mid-2010s). Notes on the research overall: To test whether fetal clonotypes persist, the study used deep sequencing on TCR alpha and beta repertoires from monozygotic twins, unrelated adults of various ages, and cord blood. To rule out contamination, the twin experiments were replicated at different times with different library preparation protocols. Results the study describes overall, beyond this receptor: Compared with coincidental sharing between unrelated individuals, out-of-frame TCR alpha sequences shared between twins had an excess of sequences with low generation probability. Zero-insertion analyses could be partly confounded by invariant T cells such as MAIT and iNKT, though diverse VJ usage argued against such confounding for most clonotypes. Because the same donors could not be followed over many years, the conclusions relied on cross-sectional statistical analysis. Abundant cord blood beta clonotypes had fewer insertions, young adult naive repertoires showed a similar but weaker trend, and memory repertoires showed no such trend. Recombination models systematically underestimated out-of-frame TCR alpha sharing in monozygotic twins but agreed with sharing between unrelated individuals. In beta out-of-frame sequences, excess twin sharing was weaker, because having fewer shared sequences lowered the signal-to-noise ratio.

Every donor in the study was a healthy Caucasian. Three pairs of female monozygotic twins, all aged about 18 to 30 years, were included in the twin cohort. CD4+ and CD8+ T cell populations were isolated with positive isolation kits from Invitrogen. There are 19 amino acids in the CDR3, from cysteine to phenylalanine inclusive. The DNA shown is the 57-base CDR3, in frame from base 1. The germline V gene (reference sequence) specifies LGHDT as CDR1 and YNNKEL as CDR2. Trimming accounts for 0 bases at V and 1 base at J, while the number of junction bases matched to no gene is 14. This clonotype has a count of ten or more. Which antigen it targets is not known. Per-base qualities were not stored, and no clone one base away is much larger. Libraries were prepared through 5' RACE. The run used an Illumina HiSeq 2000. A universal primer binding site was added through template switching, and the final cDNA carried a unique molecular identifier so that TCR cDNA molecules could be counted accurately. Specific primers in the conserved constant-segment region were used to synthesize first-strand cDNA for TCR alpha and beta chains. To control for contamination, every cDNA library carried two barcodes: a SMART-Mk sample barcode plus Illumina barcodes. Two successive PCR steps introduced TruSeq adapter sequences along with Illumina sample barcodes. The Illumina HiSeq platform was used with custom primers to sequence TCR alpha and beta cDNA libraries. Regarding the original processing steps: Raw reads were processed with MiGEC to extract unique molecular identifiers, and MiXCR was used to determine CDR3 positions. For each individual, recombination models were inferred using an EM algorithm with the repgenHMM and IGoR tools. The tcR package in R was used for shared clonotype analysis, with sharing normalized by the product of cloneset sizes. Out-of-frame nonproductive sequences were analyzed to study raw recombination free of thymic and clonal selection effects. TCRdb applied fastp at Q25 and MiXCR to the public reads, then kept only in-frame beta chains. Each entry merges the rows of one CDR3 protein and shows their most common DNA and genes. The V and J calls here are based on TCRdb, not the publication. Recorded for this sample are over 200,000 distinct CDR3 sequences; 5.5% to 7.5% of them occurred a single time. The top ten clonotypes cover roughly 15% of the sample.

This sample also appeared in a second study, on T cells expressing NK-cell markers. Drawing on the second study: TCR beta-chain repertoires were profiled in sorted CD3+CD56+NKG2C+, CD3+CD56+NKG2C- and CD3+CD56-NKG2C+ T-cell subsets from about 8 donors. Among the eight sequenced donors, only one was HCMV-seronegative, while the other seven were HCMV-seropositive. In several experiments an anti-gammadeltaTCR antibody was added to restrict sorting to alphabetaTCR-expressing T cells. In six donors, the dominant CD3+CD56+NKG2C+ clonotypes ranked among the top 10 CD8+ clonotypes, making up roughly 1.0-7.5% of CD8+ T cells. Those dominant clonotypes were again the most abundant among CD3+CD56-NKG2C+ cells in a handful of donors, at roughly 25-65%. Whether the expanded NKG2C-expressing T cell clones were specific for HCMV antigens was left unclear. Randomly selected healthy volunteers, three men and five women, were used as the eight sequenced donors. HCMV-specific IgG was detected in serum with a commercial ELISA kit to determine HCMV serostatus. MIGEC was used to demultiplex reads and group the reads by UMI, and MiTCR was used to assemble and quantify clonotypes. To exclude erroneous sequences, only TCR cDNA sequences supported by at least two reads were retained. Downstream repertoire analysis used the tcR package, and clonotypes were matched across fractions by CDR3 nucleotide sequence plus V segment. VDJmatch was used to annotate antigen specificity against VDJdb, with one amino acid substitution in CDR3 permitted.

The receptor comes from a woman under 30 in good health. The material sequenced was CD8+ T cells sorted from blood. The chain employs TRBV3-1 and TRBJ1-1, with TRBD1 identical over 7 junction bases. The CDR3 region has the sequence CASSQDNGGGFGGNTEAFF. The DNA is TGTGCCAGCAGCCAAGATAATGGAGGGGGCTTCGGAGGGAACACTGAAGCTTTCTTT.